Listed below are T cell receptor beta chains from one sample, sequenced in a study of cytomegalovirus exposure and HLA in healthy donors. Only in-frame clones appear in the TCRdb table, and some are missing; sequencing was by immunoSEQ multiplex PCR. The data show approximately 160,000 clones, about three quarters seen once. The specimen was PBMCs. The origin of the receptors is a male donor in good health and CMV-seronegative. CDR3s include the opening cysteine and the closing phenylalanine or tryptophan. The order of the fields is clone size, V gene, J gene, D gene, CDR3 DNA, CDR3 protein. D genes are given only for firm matches. Clone size is shown for a subset of rows, as once, few, many or a class of expanded clone.

clone_size: -
v_call: TRBV14
j_call: TRBJ2-1
d_call: -
cdr3_nt: TGTGCCAGCAGTATGACCTCAGCCAGGTACAATGAGCAGTTCTTC
cdr3_aa: CASSMTSARYNEQFF

clone_size: once
v_call: TRBV5-6
j_call: TRBJ2-1
d_call: -
cdr3_nt: TGTGCCAGCAGTTGGCTAGCGCAAGGGAACAATGAGCAGTTCTTC
cdr3_aa: CASSWLAQGNNEQFF

clone_size: -
v_call: TRBV9
j_call: TRBJ1-2
d_call: TRBD1
cdr3_nt: TGTGCCAGCAGCGTAGGGGACAGGACCGGCTACACCTTC
cdr3_aa: CASSVGDRTGYTF

clone_size: once
v_call: TRBV18
j_call: TRBJ1-1
d_call: -
cdr3_nt: TGTGCCAGCTCACCATCCAGGGTTTCACCTGAAGCTTTCTTT
cdr3_aa: CASSPSRVSPEAFF

clone_size: -
v_call: TRBV5-1
j_call: TRBJ2-1
d_call: -
cdr3_nt: TGCGCCAGCAGCCCCTCAGGGAATGAGCAGTTCTTC
cdr3_aa: CASSPSGNEQFF

clone_size: -
v_call: TRBV19
j_call: TRBJ2-3
d_call: TRBD1
cdr3_nt: TGTGCCAGTAGTACCCGGACAGGGCGCACAGATACGCAGTATTTT
cdr3_aa: CASSTRTGRTDTQYF

clone_size: -
v_call: TRBV19
j_call: TRBJ2-7
d_call: TRBD2
cdr3_nt: TGTGCCAGTAGTATAAGGGGAGGGGAGCAGTACTTC
cdr3_aa: CASSIRGGEQYF

clone_size: -
v_call: TRBV15
j_call: TRBJ1-2
d_call: -
cdr3_nt: TGTGCCACCAGCAGAGAGGGCAGGGTAAGCGGCTACACCTTC
cdr3_aa: CATSREGRVSGYTF

clone_size: -
v_call: TRBV29-1
j_call: TRBJ1-2
d_call: -
cdr3_nt: TGCAGCGTTGAGACAGGAGGAACTAACTATGGCTACACCTTC
cdr3_aa: CSVETGGTNYGYTF

clone_size: -
v_call: TRBV2
j_call: TRBJ1-1
d_call: -
cdr3_nt: TGTGCCAGCAGGGGGGGAATGAACACTGAAGCTTTCTTT
cdr3_aa: CASRGGMNTEAFF

clone_size: -
v_call: TRBV19
j_call: TRBJ2-7
d_call: -
cdr3_nt: TGTGCCAGTAGTTTGCTTGGCGGGCCCTCCTACGAGCAGTACTTC
cdr3_aa: CASSLLGGPSYEQYF

clone_size: -
v_call: TRBV6-5
j_call: TRBJ1-2
d_call: -
cdr3_nt: TGTGCCAGCAGTCCCCGACAGTTAGCTAACTATGGCTACACCTTC
cdr3_aa: CASSPRQLANYGYTF

clone_size: -
v_call: TRBV9
j_call: TRBJ2-2
d_call: TRBD2
cdr3_nt: TGTGCCAGCAGCCAAAGACTAGCATCCGGGGAGCTGTTTTTT
cdr3_aa: CASSQRLASGELFF

clone_size: -
v_call: TRBV27
j_call: TRBJ1-2
d_call: TRBD1
cdr3_nt: TGTGCCAGCAGGGGGACAGGGAGTTTCTATGGCTACACCTTC
cdr3_aa: CASRGTGSFYGYTF

clone_size: -
v_call: TRBV5-6
j_call: TRBJ2-5
d_call: TRBD1
cdr3_nt: TGTGCCAGCAGCTTGGCGACAGGGATCACTCAAGAGACCCAGTACTTC
cdr3_aa: CASSLATGITQETQYF

clone_size: -
v_call: TRBV6-5
j_call: TRBJ1-1
d_call: -
cdr3_nt: TGTGCCAGCAGTTACTCGGCAGGGATGTTCACTGAAGCTTTCTTT
cdr3_aa: CASSYSAGMFTEAFF

clone_size: few
v_call: TRBV6-6
j_call: TRBJ1-2
d_call: TRBD1
cdr3_nt: TGTGCCAGCAGTTTTCCACAGGGGGCGACGGTCTATGGCTACACCTTC
cdr3_aa: CASSFPQGATVYGYTF

clone_size: -
v_call: TRBV7-9
j_call: TRBJ2-5
d_call: TRBD2
cdr3_nt: TGTGCCAGCAGCTTAGTTGGACTAGCGGGACAAGAGACCCAGTACTTC
cdr3_aa: CASSLVGLAGQETQYF

clone_size: -
v_call: TRBV19
j_call: TRBJ1-2
d_call: -
cdr3_nt: TGTGCCAGTAGGACCCGGGACTTGAACTATGGCTACACCTTC
cdr3_aa: CASRTRDLNYGYTF

clone_size: few
v_call: TRBV5-1
j_call: TRBJ1-1
d_call: -
cdr3_nt: TGCGCCAGCAGCTTGGGAATGGGGACCGGGCGGGGCACTGAAGCTTTCTTT
cdr3_aa: CASSLGMGTGRGTEAFF

clone_size: -
v_call: TRBV4-1
j_call: TRBJ2-6
d_call: -
cdr3_nt: TGCGCCAGCAGCCAAGACAGGTCTGGGGCCAACGTCCTGACTTTC
cdr3_aa: CASSQDRSGANVLTF

clone_size: -
v_call: TRBV10-3
j_call: TRBJ2-5
d_call: TRBD2
cdr3_nt: TGTGCCATCAGTGAGTCGGGGACTCTAGCGGGTACAAAAGAGACCCAGTACTTC
cdr3_aa: CAISESGTLAGTKETQYF

clone_size: -
v_call: TRBV9
j_call: TRBJ2-1
d_call: TRBD2
cdr3_nt: TGTGCCAGCAGCGTAGCTCCACAAGCCGGGACTAGGGCTGAGCAGTTCTTC
cdr3_aa: CASSVAPQAGTRAEQFF

clone_size: -
v_call: TRBV30
j_call: TRBJ2-7
d_call: -
cdr3_nt: TGTGCCTGGAACCGGTACCGTTACGAGCAGTACTTC
cdr3_aa: CAWNRYRYEQYF

clone_size: -
v_call: TRBV15
j_call: TRBJ2-7
d_call: -
cdr3_nt: TGTGCCACCAGCAGAGATTTAGGGAGGACCTACGAGCAGTACTTC
cdr3_aa: CATSRDLGRTYEQYF